This record covers a single TCR beta chain. This CDR3 contains 15 residues. Deletions cut 0 bases from V and 1 base from J, with 11 bases between. Germline V gene sequence: CDR1 SQVTM, CDR2 ANQGSEA. Time point in this sample: new active TB diagnosis, blood taken before or within 7 days of starting treatment. These data belong to a study of T cells in tuberculosis. Libraries were prepared by immunoSEQ multiplex PCR; TCRdb keeps only in-frame clonotypes and omits some of them. This sample has around 33,000 clones, with 92% found just once. This sequence originates from an adult with tuberculosis. Some clones in this sample may be carry-over from other donors' samples. The input for sequencing was PBMCs, taken at tuberculosis diagnosis. The chain combines TRBV29-1 with TRBJ2-3; D is uncertain. CDR3 coding DNA: TGCAGCGTTGAAGATCGAGGCCTCGGCACAGATACGCAGTATTTT. This translates into CSVEDRGLGTDTQYF.